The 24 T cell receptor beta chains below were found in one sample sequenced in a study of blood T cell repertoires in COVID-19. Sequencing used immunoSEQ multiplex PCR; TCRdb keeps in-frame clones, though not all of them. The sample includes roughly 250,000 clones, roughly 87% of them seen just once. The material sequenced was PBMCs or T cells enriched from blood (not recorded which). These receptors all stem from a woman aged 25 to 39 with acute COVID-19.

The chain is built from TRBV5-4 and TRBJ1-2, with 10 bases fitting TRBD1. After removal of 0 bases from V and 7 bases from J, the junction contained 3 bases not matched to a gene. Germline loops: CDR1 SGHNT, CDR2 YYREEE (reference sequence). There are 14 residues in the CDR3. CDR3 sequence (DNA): TGTGCCAGCAGCTTGGGACAGGGGGCGGCTGGCTACACCTTC. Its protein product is CASSLGQGAAGYTF.

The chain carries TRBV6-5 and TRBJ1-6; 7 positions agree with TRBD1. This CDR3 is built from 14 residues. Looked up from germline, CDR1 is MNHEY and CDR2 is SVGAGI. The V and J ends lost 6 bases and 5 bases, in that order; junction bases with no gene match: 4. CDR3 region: CASSAGTDNSPLHF. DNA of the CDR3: TGTGCCAGCAGCGCCGGGACAGATAATTCACCCCTCCACTTT.

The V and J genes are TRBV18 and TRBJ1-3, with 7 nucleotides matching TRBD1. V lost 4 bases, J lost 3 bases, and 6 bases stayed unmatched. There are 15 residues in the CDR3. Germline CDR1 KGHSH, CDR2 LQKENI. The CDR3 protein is CASSQQGTGGNTIYF. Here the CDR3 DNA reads TGTGCCAGCTCACAACAGGGGACTGGTGGAAACACCATATATTTT. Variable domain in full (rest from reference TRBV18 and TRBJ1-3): NAGVMQNPRHLVRRRGQEARLRCSPMKGHSHVYWYRQLPEEGLKFMVYLQKENIIDESGMPKERFSAEFPKEGPSILRIQQVVRGDSAAYFCASSQQGTGGNTIYFGEGSWLTVV.

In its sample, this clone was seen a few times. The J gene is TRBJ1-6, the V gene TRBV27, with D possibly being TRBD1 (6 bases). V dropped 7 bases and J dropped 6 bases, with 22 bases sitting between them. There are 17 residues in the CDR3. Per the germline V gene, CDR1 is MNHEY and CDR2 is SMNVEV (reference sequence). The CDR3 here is CASTKLTIQGLNSPLHF. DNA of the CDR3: TGTGCCAGCACTAAATTGACGATCCAGGGGCTTAATTCACCCCTCCACTTT.

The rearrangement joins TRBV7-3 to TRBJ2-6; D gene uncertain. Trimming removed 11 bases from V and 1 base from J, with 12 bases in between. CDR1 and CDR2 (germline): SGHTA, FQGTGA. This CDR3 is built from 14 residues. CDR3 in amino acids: CACARGSGANVLTF. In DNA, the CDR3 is TGTGCCTGCGCAAGAGGATCTGGGGCCAACGTCCTGACTTTC. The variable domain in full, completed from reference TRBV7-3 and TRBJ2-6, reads GAGVSQTPSNKVTEKGKYVELRCDPISGHTALYWYRQSLGQGPEFLIYFQGTGAADDSGLPNDRFFAVRPEGSVSTLKIQRTERGDSAVYLCACARGSGANVLTFGAGSRLTVL.

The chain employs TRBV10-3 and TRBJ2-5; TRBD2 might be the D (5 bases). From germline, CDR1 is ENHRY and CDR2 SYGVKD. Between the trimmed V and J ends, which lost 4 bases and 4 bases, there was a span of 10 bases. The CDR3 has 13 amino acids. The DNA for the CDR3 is TGTGCCATCAGTGCCCGGGGTGGAGAGACCCAGTACTTC. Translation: CAISARGGETQYF.

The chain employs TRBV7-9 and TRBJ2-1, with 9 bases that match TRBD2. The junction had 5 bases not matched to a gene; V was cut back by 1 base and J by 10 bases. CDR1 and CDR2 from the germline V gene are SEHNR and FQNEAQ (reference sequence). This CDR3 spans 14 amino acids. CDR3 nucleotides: TGTGCCAGCAGCTTAGGCGGGGGGGCGTCGGAGCAGTTCTTC. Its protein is CASSLGGGASEQFF. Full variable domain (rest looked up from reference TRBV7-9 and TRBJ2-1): DTGVSQNPRHKITKRGQNVTFRCDPISEHNRLYWYRQTLGQGPEFLTYFQNEAQLEKSRLLSDRFSAERPKGSFSTLEIQRTEQGDSAMYLCASSLGGGASEQFFGPGTRLTVL.

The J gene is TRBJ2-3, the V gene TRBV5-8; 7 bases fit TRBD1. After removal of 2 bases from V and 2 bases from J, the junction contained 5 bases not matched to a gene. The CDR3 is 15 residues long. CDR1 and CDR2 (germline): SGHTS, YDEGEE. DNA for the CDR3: TGTGCCAGCAGCTTTTGGGACAGTTACACAGATACGCAGTATTTT. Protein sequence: CASSFWDSYTDTQYF.

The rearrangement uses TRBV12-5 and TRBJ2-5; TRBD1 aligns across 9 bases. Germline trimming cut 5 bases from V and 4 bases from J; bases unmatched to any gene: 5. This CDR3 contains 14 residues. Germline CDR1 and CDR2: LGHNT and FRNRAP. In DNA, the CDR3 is TGTGCTAGTGGTCACAGGGGGCAGAGAGAGACCCAGTACTTC. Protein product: CASGHRGQRETQYF.

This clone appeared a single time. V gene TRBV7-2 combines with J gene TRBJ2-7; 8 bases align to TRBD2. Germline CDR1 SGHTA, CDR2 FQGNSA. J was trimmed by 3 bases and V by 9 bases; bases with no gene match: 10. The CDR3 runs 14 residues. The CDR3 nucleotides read TGTGCCAGTACTCCGGGACTAGTAGGCTACGAGCAGTACTTC. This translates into CASTPGLVGYEQYF.

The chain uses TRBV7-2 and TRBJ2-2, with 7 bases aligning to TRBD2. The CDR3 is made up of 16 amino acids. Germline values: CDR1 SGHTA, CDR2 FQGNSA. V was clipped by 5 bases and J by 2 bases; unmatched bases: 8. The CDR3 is CASSQDGGSNTGELFF. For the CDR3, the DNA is TGTGCCAGCAGCCAAGATGGCGGGAGTAACACCGGGGAGCTGTTTTTT. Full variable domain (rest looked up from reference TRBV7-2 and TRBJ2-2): GAGVSQSPSNKVTEKGKDVELRCDPISGHTALYWYRQSLGQGLEFLIYFQGNSAPDKSGLPSDRFSAERTGGSVSTLTIQRTQQEDSAVYLCASSQDGGSNTGELFFGEGSRLTVL.

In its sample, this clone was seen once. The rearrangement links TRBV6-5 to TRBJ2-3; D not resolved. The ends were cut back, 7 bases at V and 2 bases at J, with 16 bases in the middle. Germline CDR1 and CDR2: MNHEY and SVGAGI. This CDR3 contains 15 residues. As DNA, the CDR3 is TGTGCCAGCAAGTTCTACGGAGATACCACAGATACGCAGTATTTT. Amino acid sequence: CASKFYGDTTDTQYF.

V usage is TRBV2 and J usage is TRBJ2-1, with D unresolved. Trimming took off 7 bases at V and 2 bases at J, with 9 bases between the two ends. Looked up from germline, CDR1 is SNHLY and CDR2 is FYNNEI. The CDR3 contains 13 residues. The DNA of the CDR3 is TGTGCCAGCACGTGGAGTCCCTACAATGAGCAGTTCTTC. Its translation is CASTWSPYNEQFF.

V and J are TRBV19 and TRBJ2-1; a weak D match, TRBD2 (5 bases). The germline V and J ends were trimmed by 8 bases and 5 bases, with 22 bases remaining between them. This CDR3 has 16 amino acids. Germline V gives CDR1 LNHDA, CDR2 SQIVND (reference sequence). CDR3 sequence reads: CASGELSTLGHNEQFF. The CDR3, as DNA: TGTGCCAGTGGGGAGTTGTCGACTTTAGGGCACAATGAGCAGTTCTTC.

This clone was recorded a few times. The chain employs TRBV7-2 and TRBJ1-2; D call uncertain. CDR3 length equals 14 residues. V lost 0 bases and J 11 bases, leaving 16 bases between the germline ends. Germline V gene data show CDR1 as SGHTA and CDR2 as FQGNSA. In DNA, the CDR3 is TGTGCCAGCAGCTTAGCGAAGCCTCAACCCTGGTACACCTTC. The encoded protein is CASSLAKPQPWYTF. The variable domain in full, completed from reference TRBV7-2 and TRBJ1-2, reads GAGVSQSPSNKVTEKGKDVELRCDPISGHTALYWYRQSLGQGLEFLIYFQGNSAPDKSGLPSDRFSAERTGGSVSTLTIQRTQQEDSAVYLCASSLAKPQPWYTFGSGTRLTVV.

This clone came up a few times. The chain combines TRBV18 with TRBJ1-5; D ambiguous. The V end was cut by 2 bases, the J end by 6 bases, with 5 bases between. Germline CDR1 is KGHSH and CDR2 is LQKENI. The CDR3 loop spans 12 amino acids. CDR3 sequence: CASSPYGQPQHF. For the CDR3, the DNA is TGTGCCAGCTCACCATACGGTCAGCCCCAGCATTTT.

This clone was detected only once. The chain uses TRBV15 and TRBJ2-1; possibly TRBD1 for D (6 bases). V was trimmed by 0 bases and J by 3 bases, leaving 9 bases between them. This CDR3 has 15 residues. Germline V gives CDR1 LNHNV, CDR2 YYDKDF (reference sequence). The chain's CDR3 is CATSRETGYYNEQFF. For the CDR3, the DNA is TGTGCCACCAGCAGAGAAACAGGGTACTACAATGAGCAGTTCTTC. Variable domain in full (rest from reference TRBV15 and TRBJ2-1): DAMVIQNPRYQVTQFGKPVTLSCSQTLNHNVMYWYQQKSSQAPKLLFHYYDKDFNNEADTPDNFQSRRPNTSFCFLDIRSPGLGDTAMYLCATSRETGYYNEQFFGPGTRLTVL.

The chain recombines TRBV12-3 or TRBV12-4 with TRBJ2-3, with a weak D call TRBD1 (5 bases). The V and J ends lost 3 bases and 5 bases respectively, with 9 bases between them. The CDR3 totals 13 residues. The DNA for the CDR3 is TGTGCCAGCAGTTTCCAGGGAAGAGATACGCAGTATTTT. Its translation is CASSFQGRDTQYF.

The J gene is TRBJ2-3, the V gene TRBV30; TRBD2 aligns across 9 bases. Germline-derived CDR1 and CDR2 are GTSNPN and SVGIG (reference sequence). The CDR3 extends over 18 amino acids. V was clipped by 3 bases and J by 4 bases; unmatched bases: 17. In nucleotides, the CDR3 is TGTGCCTGGAGATACACTGCGGGGGGGCAGGGGTTTTCAGATACGCAGTATTTT. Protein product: CAWRYTAGGQGFSDTQYF.

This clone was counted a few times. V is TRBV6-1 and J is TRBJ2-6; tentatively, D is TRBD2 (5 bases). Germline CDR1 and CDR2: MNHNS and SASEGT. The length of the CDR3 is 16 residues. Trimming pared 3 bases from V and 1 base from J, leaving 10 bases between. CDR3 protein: CASSDDSGSGANVLTF. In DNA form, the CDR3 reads TGTGCCAGCAGTGATGATTCGGGGTCTGGGGCCAACGTCCTGACTTTC.

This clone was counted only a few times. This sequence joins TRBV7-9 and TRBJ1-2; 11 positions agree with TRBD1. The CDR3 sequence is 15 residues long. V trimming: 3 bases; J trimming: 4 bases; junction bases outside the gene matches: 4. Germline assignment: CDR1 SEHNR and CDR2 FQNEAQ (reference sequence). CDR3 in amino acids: CASSLRTGGAYGYTF. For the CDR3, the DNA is TGTGCCAGCAGCTTGAGGACAGGGGGCGCCTATGGCTACACCTTC.

CDR3 sequence reads: CASSEDGGTQYF. The CDR3 nucleotides read TGTGCCAGCAGCGAGGACGGGGGTACGCAGTATTTT. The genes are TRBV5-5 and TRBJ2-3; weak D call: TRBD2 (6 bases). V lost 4 bases, J lost 8 bases, and 11 bases lay in between. The germline CDR1 and CDR2 sequences are SGHKS and YYEKEE (reference sequence). CDR3 length equals 12 residues. The whole variable domain, remainder taken from reference TRBV5-5 and TRBJ2-3, is DAGVTQSPTHLIKTRGQQVTLRCSPISGHKSVSWYQQVLGQGPQFIFQYYEKEERGRGNFPDRFSARQFPNYSSELNVNALLLGDSALYLCASSEDGGTQYFGPGTRLTVL.

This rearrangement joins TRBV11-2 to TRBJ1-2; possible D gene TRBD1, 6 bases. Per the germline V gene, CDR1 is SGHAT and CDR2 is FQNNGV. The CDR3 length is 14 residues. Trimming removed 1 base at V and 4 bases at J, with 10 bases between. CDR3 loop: CASSLGVRGYGYTF. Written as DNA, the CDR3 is TGTGCCAGCAGCTTAGGTGTCAGGGGCTATGGCTACACCTTC. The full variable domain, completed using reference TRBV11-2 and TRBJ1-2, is EAGVAQSPRYKIIEKRQSVAFWCNPISGHATLYWYQQILGQGPKLLIQFQNNGVVDDSQLPKDRFSAERLKGVDSTLKIQPAKLEDSAVYLCASSLGVRGYGYTFGSGTRLTVV.

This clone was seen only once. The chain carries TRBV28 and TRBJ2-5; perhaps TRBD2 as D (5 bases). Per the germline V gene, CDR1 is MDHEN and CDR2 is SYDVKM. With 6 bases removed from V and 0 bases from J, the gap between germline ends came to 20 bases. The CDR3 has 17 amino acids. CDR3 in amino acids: CASRKDWSGANQETQYF. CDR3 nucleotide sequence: TGTGCCAGCAGAAAGGACTGGAGCGGAGCCAACCAAGAGACCCAGTACTTC. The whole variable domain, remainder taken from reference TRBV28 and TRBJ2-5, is DVKVTQSSRYLVKRTGEKVFLECVQDMDHENMFWYRQDPGLGLRLIYFSYDVKMKEKGDIPEGYSVSREKKERFSLILESASTNQTSMYLCASRKDWSGANQETQYFGPGTRLLVL.